The clone carrying this T cell receptor beta chain has more than one count but fewer than ten. As yet, its antigen is unknown. CDR1 MNHEY and CDR2 SVGAGI come from the germline V gene. The length of the CDR3 is 12 residues. V lost 2 bases and J lost 15; bases outside the gene matches: 4. Original analysis: Sampled TCR counts reached a median of approximately 100,000 per sample, with values ranging from roughly 20,000 to 750,000. TCRdb itself ran the RACE reads through MiXCR, one entry per CDR3 protein. It is TCRdb's table, rather than the study itself, that gives the V and J calls and clone size. The repertoire includes tens of thousands of distinct CDR3 sequences, approximately 11% of them detected once, and around 2.2% sits in the top ten. This sample was taken from a study of human T cells and chemical hapten exposure. Study-wide results and caveats: More PT1 expanded TCRs went with higher patch test scores. Clustering by CDR3 similarity yielded significantly more large clusters from expanded TCRs than controls.

Time point described: patch test 2, 6 weeks after DPC sensitization. Sample treatment: therapeutic diphenylcyclopropenone sensitization with weekly scalp DPC. Prior to application of each patch test, blood was drawn. The receptor comes from a man aged 40-50 years with alopecia areata. Some clones in this sample may be carry-over from other donors' samples. The chain carries TRBV6-5 and TRBJ2-1; TRBD2 aligns across 10 bases. Sequencing was performed on whole blood, taken in connection with sensitization to the hapten diphenylcyclopropenone (DPC). The CDR3 here is CASSYASGRRFF. For the CDR3, the DNA is TGTGCCAGCAGTTACGCTAGCGGGAGAAGGTTCTTC.